Shown below are 6 T cell receptor beta chains from a single sample sequenced in a study of blood T cell repertoires in COVID-19. Produced via immunoSEQ multiplex PCR; TCRdb's table is partial and in-frame only. The data hold some 150,000 clones, with 70% to 85% observed a single time. The sample consisted of peripheral blood. These receptors all stem from a woman aged 50 to 60 in a cohort sampled during active or convalescent COVID-19.

The V gene is TRBV27, the J gene TRBJ1-6; D ambiguous. The CDR3 covers 17 residues. From germline, CDR1 is MNHEY and CDR2 SMNVEV (reference sequence). The V and J ends lost 2 bases and 10 bases respectively, with 21 bases between them. The CDR3, as DNA: TGTGCCAGCAGTTTAAAGTGGGCAGTTCCCACTAGGTCACCCCTCCACTTT. Translated, it gives CASSLKWAVPTRSPLHF.

This rearrangement joins TRBV6-6 to TRBJ1-5; D is unclear. Germline CDR1 reads MNHNY; CDR2 reads SVGAGI (reference sequence). V was trimmed by 7 bases and J by 2 bases, leaving 12 bases between them. The CDR3 sequence is 14 residues long. The CDR3 nucleotides are TGTGCCAGCAATCCGGACGGGGGCAATCAGCCCCAGCATTTT. Residues: CASNPDGGNQPQHF.

V usage is TRBV7-6 and J usage is TRBJ2-5; no reliable D call. The CDR3 has 18 residues. Looked up from germline, CDR1 is SGHVS and CDR2 is FNYEAQ. V lost 5 bases, J lost 0 bases, and 22 bases lay in between. CDR3 region: CASSANPFRVQYQETQYF. The CDR3 nucleotides read TGTGCCAGCAGCGCAAACCCGTTTCGGGTCCAGTACCAAGAGACCCAGTACTTC. Looking up the rest from reference TRBV7-6 and TRBJ2-5 gives the full variable domain: GAGVSQSPRYKVTKRGQDVALRCDPISGHVSLYWYRQALGQGPEFLTYFNYEAQQDKSGLPNDRFSAERPEGSISTLTIQRTEQRDSAMYRCASSANPFRVQYQETQYFGPGTRLLVL.

The CDR3 spells CASSLSEGNYYGYTF. The CDR3 DNA reads TGTGCCAGCAGCTTATCGGAGGGGAATTACTATGGCTACACCTTC. V gene TRBV7-8 combines with J gene TRBJ1-2, with D possibly matching TRBD1 (5 bases). CDR3 length: 15 amino acids. With 2 bases removed from V and 3 bases from J, the gap between germline ends came to 13 bases. The germline V gene has CDR1 SGHVS and CDR2 FQNEAQ.

The chain links TRBV5-5 to TRBJ1-2; 9 nucleotides align to TRBD1. The germline gives CDR1 SGHKS, CDR2 YYEKEE (reference sequence). J gave up 4 bases and V 2 bases, and 3 bases lay outside the gene matches. The CDR3 is 14 residues long. The CDR3 loop reads CASSLQGAPYGYTF. The DNA for the CDR3 is TGTGCCAGCAGCTTACAGGGGGCCCCCTATGGCTACACCTTC.

The chain employs TRBV21-1 and TRBJ1-2. TRBV21-1 is noted as a pseudogene. The CDR3 is 15 amino acids. The CDR3 loop is CASSDQKWSIYGYTF. The CDR3, as DNA: TGTGCCAGCAGCGATCAAAAATGGAGCATATATGGCTACACCTTC.